The T cell receptor (beta chain) under discussion was sequenced for a study of blood T cell repertoires in COVID-19. Overall study: In each case, the material was cDNA or gDNA derived from T cells, B-cell-depleted T cells, or PBMCs.

Source study methods: Estimation of nucleated cell counts relied on the amplification of reference gene primers. The protocol was immunoSEQ multiplex PCR, while the TCRdb copy is restricted to in-frame clones and leaves out a portion. V and J calls and clone size are those listed in that table; D and trimming were worked out from the DNA. This table holds 110,000 to 150,000 clones, over 70% found once. V was pared by 0 bases and J by 2 bases, with 6 bases between. CDR3 size: 14 residues. CDR1 and CDR2 (germline): SGHNT, YYREEE (reference sequence). The sequenced sample was peripheral blood. V gene TRBV5-4 combines with J gene TRBJ2-1; D is possibly TRBD2 (6 bases). The sequence derives from a woman in her fifties or sixties with acute or convalescent COVID-19. CDR3 DNA sequence: TGTGCCAGCAGCTTGGGGACTACCTACAATGAGCAGTTCTTC. Translated, it gives CASSLGTTYNEQFF.